This TCR beta chain derives from a study of lymphopenia after photon versus proton radiotherapy. Generated by immunoSEQ multiplex PCR, the TCRdb table keeps only in-frame clones and is missing some. The table lists 55,000 to 70,000 clones, around 86% of them singletons, with 9.5% to 14% in the top ten. The V gene's germline CDR1 is SSHAT and CDR2 FNYEAQ (reference sequence). The CDR3 is made up of 13 amino acids. A remark on this clone: Germline is not matched at one junction end, which may reflect a read error.

This rearrangement joins TRBV7-7 to TRBJ2-5; D may match TRBD1 or TRBD2 (5 bases each). The TCR comes from an elderly man with esophageal cancer. The sequences come from peripheral blood, collected from a patient treated with proton-based radiotherapy. The CDR3 is CASSLGAQETQYF. In DNA, the CDR3 is TGTGCTAGCAGCCTCGGGGCCCAAGAGACCCAGTACTTC.